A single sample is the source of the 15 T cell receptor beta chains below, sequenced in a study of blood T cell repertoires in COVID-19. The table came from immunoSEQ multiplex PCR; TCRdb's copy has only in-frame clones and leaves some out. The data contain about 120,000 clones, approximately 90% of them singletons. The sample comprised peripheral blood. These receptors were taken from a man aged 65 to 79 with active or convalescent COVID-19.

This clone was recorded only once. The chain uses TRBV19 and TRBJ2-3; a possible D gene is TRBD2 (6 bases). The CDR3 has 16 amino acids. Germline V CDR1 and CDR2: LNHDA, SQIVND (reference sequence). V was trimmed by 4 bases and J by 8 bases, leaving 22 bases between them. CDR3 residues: CASSTAGPPGDGTQYF. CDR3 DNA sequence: TGTGCCAGTAGTACGGCGGGACCGCCCGGCGACGGTACGCAGTATTTT.

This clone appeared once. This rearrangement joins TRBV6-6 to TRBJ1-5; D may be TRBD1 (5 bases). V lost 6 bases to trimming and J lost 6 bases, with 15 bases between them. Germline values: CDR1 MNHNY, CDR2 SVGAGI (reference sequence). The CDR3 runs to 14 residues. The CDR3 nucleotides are TGTGCCAGCAGCCTCGGGTCGGGGGGTCAGCCCCAGCATTTT. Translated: CASSLGSGGQPQHF.

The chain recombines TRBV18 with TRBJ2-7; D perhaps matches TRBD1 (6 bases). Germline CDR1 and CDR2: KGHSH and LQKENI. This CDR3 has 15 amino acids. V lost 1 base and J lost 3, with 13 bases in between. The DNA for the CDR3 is TGTGCCAGCTCACCACAGGATATAGGGGGCTACGAGCAGTACTTC. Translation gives CASSPQDIGGYEQYF.

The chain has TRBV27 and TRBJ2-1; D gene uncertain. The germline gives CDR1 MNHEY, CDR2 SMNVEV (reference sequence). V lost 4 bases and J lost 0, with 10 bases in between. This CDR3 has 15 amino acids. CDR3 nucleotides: TGTGCCAGCAGTTCTGTCGATAGCTCCTACAATGAGCAGTTCTTC. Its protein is CASSSVDSSYNEQFF.

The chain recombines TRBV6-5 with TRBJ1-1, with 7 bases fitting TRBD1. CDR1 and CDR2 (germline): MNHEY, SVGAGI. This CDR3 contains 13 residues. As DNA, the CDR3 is TGTGCACACGACAGGGCCTTGAACACTGAAGCTTTCTTT. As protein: CAHDRALNTEAFF.

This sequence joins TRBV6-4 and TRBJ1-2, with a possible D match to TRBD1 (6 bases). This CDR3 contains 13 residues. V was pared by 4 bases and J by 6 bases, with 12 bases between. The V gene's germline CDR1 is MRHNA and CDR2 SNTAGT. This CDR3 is CASSAGGVDGYTF. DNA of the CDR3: TGTGCCAGCAGTGCGGGGGGCGTCGATGGCTACACCTTC.

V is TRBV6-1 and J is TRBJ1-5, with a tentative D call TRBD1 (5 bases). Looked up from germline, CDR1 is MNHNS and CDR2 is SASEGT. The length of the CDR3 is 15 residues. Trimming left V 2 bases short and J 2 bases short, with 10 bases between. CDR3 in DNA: TGTGCCAGCAGTGAAAGGGGAGGGGGCAATCAGCCCCAGCATTTT. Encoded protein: CASSERGGGNQPQHF.

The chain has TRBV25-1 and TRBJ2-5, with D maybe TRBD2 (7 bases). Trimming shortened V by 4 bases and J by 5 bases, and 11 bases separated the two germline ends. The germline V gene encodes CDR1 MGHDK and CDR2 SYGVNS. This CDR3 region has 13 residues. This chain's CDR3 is CASSVGGLETQYF. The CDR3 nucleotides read TGTGCCAGCAGTGTCGGGGGGCTGGAGACCCAGTACTTC.

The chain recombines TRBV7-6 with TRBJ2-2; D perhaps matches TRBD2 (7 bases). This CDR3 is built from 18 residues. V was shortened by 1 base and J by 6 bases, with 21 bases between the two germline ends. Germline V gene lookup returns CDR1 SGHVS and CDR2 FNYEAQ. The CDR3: CASSLVGKAGARAGELFF. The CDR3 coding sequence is TGTGCCAGCAGCTTAGTTGGGAAGGCGGGGGCGCGCGCCGGGGAGCTGTTTTTT.

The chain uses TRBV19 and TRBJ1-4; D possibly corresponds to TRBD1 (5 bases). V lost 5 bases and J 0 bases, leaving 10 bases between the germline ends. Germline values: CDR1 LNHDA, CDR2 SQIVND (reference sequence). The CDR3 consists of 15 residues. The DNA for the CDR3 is TGTGCCAGTAGTGCCGACAGTGCAACTAATGAAAAACTGTTTTTT. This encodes CASSADSATNEKLFF.

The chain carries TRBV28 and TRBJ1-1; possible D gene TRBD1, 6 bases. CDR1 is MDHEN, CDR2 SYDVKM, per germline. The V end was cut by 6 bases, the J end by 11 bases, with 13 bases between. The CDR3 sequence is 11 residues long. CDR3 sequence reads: CASRQGVDAFF. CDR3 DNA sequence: TGTGCCAGCAGACAGGGAGTCGACGCTTTCTTT. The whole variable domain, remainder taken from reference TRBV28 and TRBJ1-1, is DVKVTQSSRYLVKRTGEKVFLECVQDMDHENMFWYRQDPGLGLRLIYFSYDVKMKEKGDIPEGYSVSREKKERFSLILESASTNQTSMYLCASRQGVDAFFGQGTRLTVV.

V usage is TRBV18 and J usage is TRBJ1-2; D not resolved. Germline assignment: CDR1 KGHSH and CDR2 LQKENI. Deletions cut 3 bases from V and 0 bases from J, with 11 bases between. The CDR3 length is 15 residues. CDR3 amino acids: CASSPERTPNYGYTF. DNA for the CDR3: TGTGCCAGCTCACCGGAGCGGACCCCTAACTATGGCTACACCTTC.

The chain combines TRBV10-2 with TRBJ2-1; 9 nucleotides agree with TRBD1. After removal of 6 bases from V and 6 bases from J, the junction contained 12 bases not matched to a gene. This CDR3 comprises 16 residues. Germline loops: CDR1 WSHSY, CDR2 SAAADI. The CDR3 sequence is CASSALRDRDRNEQFF. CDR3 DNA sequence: TGCGCCAGCAGCGCCCTACGGGACAGGGACCGCAATGAGCAGTTCTTC.

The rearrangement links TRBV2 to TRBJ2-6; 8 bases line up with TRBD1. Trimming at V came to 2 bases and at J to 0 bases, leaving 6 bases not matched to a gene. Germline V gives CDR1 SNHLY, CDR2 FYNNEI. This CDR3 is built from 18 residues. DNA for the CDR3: TGTGCCAGCAGTGAAAGGGGACAGGTCAACTCTGGGGCCAACGTCCTGACTTTC. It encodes CASSERGQVNSGANVLTF.

CDR3 sequence: CATSRGTGTGGYNEQFF. The CDR3 DNA follows: TGTGCCACCAGCAGAGGCACCGGGACAGGGGGTTACAATGAGCAGTTCTTC. The chain has TRBV15 and TRBJ2-1; 11 bases are a match to TRBD1. Germline V gene data show CDR1 as LNHNV and CDR2 as YYDKDF (reference sequence). The CDR3 spans 17 residues. V lost 1 base and J lost 4; bases outside the gene matches: 6. Combining the CDR3 with reference TRBV15 and TRBJ2-1 gives the whole variable domain DAMVIQNPRYQVTQFGKPVTLSCSQTLNHNVMYWYQQKSSQAPKLLFHYYDKDFNNEADTPDNFQSRRPNTSFCFLDIRSPGLGDTAMYLCATSRGTGTGGYNEQFFGPGTRLTVL.